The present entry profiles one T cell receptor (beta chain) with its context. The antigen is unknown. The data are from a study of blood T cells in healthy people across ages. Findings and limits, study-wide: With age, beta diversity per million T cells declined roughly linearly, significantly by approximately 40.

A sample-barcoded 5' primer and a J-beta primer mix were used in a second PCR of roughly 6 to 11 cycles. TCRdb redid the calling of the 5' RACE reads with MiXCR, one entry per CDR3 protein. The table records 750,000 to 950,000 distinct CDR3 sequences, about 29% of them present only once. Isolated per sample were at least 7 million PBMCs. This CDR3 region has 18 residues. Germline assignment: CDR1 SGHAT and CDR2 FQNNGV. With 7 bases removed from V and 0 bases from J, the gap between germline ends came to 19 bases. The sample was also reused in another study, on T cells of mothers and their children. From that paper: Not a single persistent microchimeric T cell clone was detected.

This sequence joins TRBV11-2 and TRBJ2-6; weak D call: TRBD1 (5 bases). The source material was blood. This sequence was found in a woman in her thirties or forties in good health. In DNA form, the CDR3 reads TGTGCCAGCAAACGCTTTAGGGGCTCAAACTCTGGGGCCAACGTCCTGACTTTC. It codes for CASKRFRGSNSGANVLTF.